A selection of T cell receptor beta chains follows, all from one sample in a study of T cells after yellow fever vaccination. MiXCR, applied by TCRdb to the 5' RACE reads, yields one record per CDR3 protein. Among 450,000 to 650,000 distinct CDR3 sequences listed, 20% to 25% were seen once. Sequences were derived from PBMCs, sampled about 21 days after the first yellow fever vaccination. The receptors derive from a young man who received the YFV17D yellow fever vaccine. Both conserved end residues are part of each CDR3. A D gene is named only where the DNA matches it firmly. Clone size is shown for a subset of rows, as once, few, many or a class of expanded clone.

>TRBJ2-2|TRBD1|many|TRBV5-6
TGTGCCAGCAGCACTGGACAGGGGGCCGGGGAGCTGTTTTTT
CASSTGQGAGELFF
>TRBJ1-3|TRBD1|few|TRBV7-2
TGTGCCAGCAGCTTATGGACAGGGTACTCTGGAAACACCATATATTTT
CASSLWTGYSGNTIYF
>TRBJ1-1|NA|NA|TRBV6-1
TGTGCCAGCAGTGAAGACAGGATGAACACTGAAGCTTTCTTT
CASSEDRMNTEAFF
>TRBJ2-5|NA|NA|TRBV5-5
TGTGCCAGCAGCCCCGTTTCCCAAGAGACCCAGTACTTC
CASSPVSQETQYF
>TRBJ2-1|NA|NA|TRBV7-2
TGTGCCAGCAGCCCCGTTGGATACAATGAGCAGTTCTTC
CASSPVGYNEQFF
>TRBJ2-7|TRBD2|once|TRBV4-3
TGCGCCAGCAGCCAAGATAGGGGAGGGCGTGCAAACTACGAGCAGTACTTC
CASSQDRGGRANYEQYF
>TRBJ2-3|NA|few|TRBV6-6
TGTGCCAGCAGTTACTCGAATCGAGATACGCAGTATTTT
CASSYSNRDTQYF
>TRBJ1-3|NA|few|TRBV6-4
TGTGCCAGCAGTGACTCCTACAGAAGACTTAAAAACACCATATATTTT
CASSDSYRRLKNTIYF
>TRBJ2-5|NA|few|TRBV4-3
TGCGCCAGCAGCCCTGAACGGGGGTCTGAAGAGACCCAGTACTTC
CASSPERGSEETQYF
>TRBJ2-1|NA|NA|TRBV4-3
TGCGCCAGCAGCCAAGCCGGGGGACAGCTTAATGAGCAGTTCTTC
CASSQAGGQLNEQFF
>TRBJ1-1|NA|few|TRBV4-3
TGCGCCAGCAGCCAAGATACAGGGCCCGACACTGAAGCTTTCTTT
CASSQDTGPDTEAFF
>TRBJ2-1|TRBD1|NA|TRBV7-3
TGTGCCAGCAGCTTACCGGGACAGACGTACAATGAGCAGTTCTTC
CASSLPGQTYNEQFF
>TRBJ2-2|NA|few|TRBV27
TGTGCCAGCAATTATGGGAGGAACACCGGGGAGCTGTTTTTT
CASNYGRNTGELFF
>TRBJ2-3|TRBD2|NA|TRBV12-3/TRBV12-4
TGTGCCAGCAGCGCCCGGGACTACAGTTCAGATACGCAGTATTTT
CASSARDYSSDTQYF
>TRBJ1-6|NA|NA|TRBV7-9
TGTGCCAGCAGCTTGAGTGGTTCACCCCTCCACTTT
CASSLSGSPLHF
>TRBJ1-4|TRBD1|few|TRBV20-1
TGCAGTGCTAGAGAACCGGGACAGGGGCACGAAAAACTGTTTTTT
CSAREPGQGHEKLFF
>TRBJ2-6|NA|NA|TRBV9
TGTGCCAGCAGCGGGGCCGGGACCGCCAGCTCTGGGGCCAACGTCCTGACTTTC
CASSGAGTASSGANVLTF
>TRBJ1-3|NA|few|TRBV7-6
TGTGCCAGCAGCTTATCCCCTCCCGCAGGGATCTCTGGAAACACCATATATTTT
CASSLSPPAGISGNTIYF
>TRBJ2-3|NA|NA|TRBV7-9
TGTGCCAGCAGCTTAGACCGAGTTTGGGCAGATACGCAGTATTTT
CASSLDRVWADTQYF
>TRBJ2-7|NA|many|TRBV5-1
TGCGCCAGCAGCGGGGGATCCTCCTACGAGCAGTACTTC
CASSGGSSYEQYF
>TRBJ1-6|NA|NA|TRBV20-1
TGCAGTGCTAGAGATATCAGGACGGGCTATAATTCACCCCTCCACTTT
CSARDIRTGYNSPLHF
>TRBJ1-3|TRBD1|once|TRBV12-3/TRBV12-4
TGTGCCAGCAGTCGGAGAACACAGGGGAGCTCTGGAAACACCATATATTTT
CASSRRTQGSSGNTIYF
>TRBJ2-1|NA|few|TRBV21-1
TGTGCCAGCAGCAAAGTGGGGACTAGCGGGGGGACCGCCTACAATGAGCAGTTCTTC
CASSKVGTSGGTAYNEQFF
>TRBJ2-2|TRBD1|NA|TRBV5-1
TGCGCCAGCAGACTATTGGACAGGGGGGCCGGGGAGCTGTTTTTT
CASRLLDRGAGELFF
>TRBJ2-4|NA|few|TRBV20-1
TGCAGTGCTAGAGCCGTAAACAGAGGAGACAAAAACATTCAGTACTTC
CSARAVNRGDKNIQYF
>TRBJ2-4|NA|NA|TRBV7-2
TGTGCCAGCAGCCCGAGTACACCGAAAAACATTCAGTACTTC
CASSPSTPKNIQYF
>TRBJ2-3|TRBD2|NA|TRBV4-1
TGCGCCAGCAGCCAAGGGGAGGGAAACACAGATACGCAGTATTTT
CASSQGEGNTDTQYF
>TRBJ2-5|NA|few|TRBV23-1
TGCGCCAGCAGTCAATCGCGCCGGGACGGGGAGACCCAGTACTTC
CASSQSRRDGETQYF
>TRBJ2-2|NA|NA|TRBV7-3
TGTGCCAGCAGCCCTGGACTTACGAACACCGGGGAGCTGTTTTTT
CASSPGLTNTGELFF
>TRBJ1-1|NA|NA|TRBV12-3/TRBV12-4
TGTGCCAGCAGTTTCGGCAGGGGCTGGACTGAAGCTTTCTTT
CASSFGRGWTEAFF
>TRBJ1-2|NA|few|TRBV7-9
TGTGCCAGCAGCGCTAGTTATGGCTACACCTTC
CASSASYGYTF
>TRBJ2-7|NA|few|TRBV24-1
TGTGCCACCAGTGATTTGTTTTACAGGTCCAGGGACGAGCAGTACTTC
CATSDLFYRSRDEQYF
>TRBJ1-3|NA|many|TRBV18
TGTGCCAGCTCACCACCGCAGGGCTCTGGAAACACCATATATTTT
CASSPPQGSGNTIYF
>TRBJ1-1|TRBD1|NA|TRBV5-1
TGCGCCAGCAGCTTGGGGACAGGGGGGATGAACACTGAAGCTTTCTTT
CASSLGTGGMNTEAFF
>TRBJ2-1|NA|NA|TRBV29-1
TGCAGCGTTGAAACGGCGGGTGAGCAGTTCTTC
CSVETAGEQFF
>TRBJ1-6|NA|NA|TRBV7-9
TGTGCCAGTACTCCCAGCATGTCGCCACCCCTCCACTTT
CASTPSMSPPLHF
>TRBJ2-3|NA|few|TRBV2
TGTGCCAGCATTCTCGCAGATACGCAGTATTTT
CASILADTQYF
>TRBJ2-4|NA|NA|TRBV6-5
TGTGCCAGCAGTTACTCAGTTGGGGTAGCCAAAAACATTCAGTACTTC
CASSYSVGVAKNIQYF
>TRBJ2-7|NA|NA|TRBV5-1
TGCGCCAGCAGCTTGATTACAGAAGACGAGCAGTACTTC
CASSLITEDEQYF
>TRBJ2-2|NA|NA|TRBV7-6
TGTGCCAGCAGCTTGCGGGGGCAGGTCACCGGGGAGCTGTTTTTT
CASSLRGQVTGELFF
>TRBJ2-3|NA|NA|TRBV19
TGTGCCAGTAGTACCGGCCCAGGGTGGGGAGATACGCAGTATTTT
CASSTGPGWGDTQYF
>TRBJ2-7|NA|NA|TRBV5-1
TGCGCCAGCAGCTCGCTCGGGCCCCCCTACGAGCAGTACTTC
CASSSLGPPYEQYF